This TCR beta chain was observed in a study of shared clonotypes between healthy human individuals. Of note for this clone: The antigen is undetermined.

Study-wide findings and caveats: Rarefaction revealed incomplete sorted-subset sequencing despite large depth. The sharing of 4.5% to 5% of naive CD4 clonotypes was seen across several donors.

Study donors comprised healthy, HIV-negative adults devoid of recent acute infection or vaccination. Into CD45RA+ naive and CD45RA-negative memory subsets, the CD4+ cells were split. Assay used: immunoSEQ multiplex PCR; TCRdb lists only in-frame clones, some missing. The data contain about 2.4 million clones, approximately 94% of them seen just once; the ten biggest clones take up about 0.34%. The sequencing sample was made of naive CD4+ T cells from PBMCs. Documented subset: CD45RA+ positively selected. This TCR came from a man between 18 and 29 years old in good health. Some clones in this sample may be carry-over from other donors' samples.

DNA of the CDR3: TGCGCCAGCAGCTTCCAGGGAGGTCGCGAAAAACTGTTTTTT. Protein: CASSFQGGREKLFF. This chain links TRBV5-1 with TRBJ1-4; perhaps TRBD1 as D (5 bases). Germline V gene lookup returns CDR1 SGHRS and CDR2 YFSETQ. V dropped 2 bases and J dropped 8 bases, with 13 bases sitting between them. The CDR3 extends over 14 amino acids.